This is a list of T cell receptor beta chains from one sample in a study of T cell repertoires in cytomegalovirus infection. In TCRdb, the reads were re-called with MiXCR into one record per CDR3 protein. Of 510,000 or so distinct CDR3 sequences in the sample, 26% were seen once. Sequenced input: PBMCs. These TCRs come from a human donor in good health (CMV status not recorded). Some clones in this sample may be carry-over from other donors' samples. Both conserved end residues are part of each CDR3. Each record gives: J gene, clone size, V gene, D gene, CDR3 protein, CDR3 DNA. A D gene is named only where the DNA matches it firmly. A row's size may be missing; if present it is once, few, many or a size class.

J: TRBJ2-3; size: .; V: TRBV20-1; D: TRBD2; CDR3: CSGAMSGGQYF; DNA: TGCAGTGGGGCCATGTCGGGAGGGCAGTATTTT
J: TRBJ1-3; size: once; V: TRBV4-1; D: TRBD1; CDR3: CASSQEGTGGLSGNTIYF; DNA: TGCGCCAGCAGCCAAGAAGGCACAGGGGGCCTCTCTGGAAACACCATATATTTT
J: TRBJ1-1; size: few; V: TRBV11-3; D: .; CDR3: CASSLVGAAFF; DNA: TGTGCCAGCAGCTTAGTTGGGGCCGCTTTCTTT
J: TRBJ1-1; size: few; V: TRBV28; D: .; CDR3: CASSPATVMNTEAFF; DNA: TGTGCCAGCAGTCCCGCTACGGTGATGAACACTGAAGCTTTCTTT
J: TRBJ2-1; size: .; V: TRBV5-4; D: .; CDR3: CASSFPRLGSSDEQFF; DNA: TGTGCCAGCAGCTTTCCCCGACTAGGCTCCAGCGATGAGCAGTTCTTC
J: TRBJ2-5; size: few; V: TRBV5-6; D: .; CDR3: CASSPGRPPLTQYF; DNA: TGTGCCAGCAGCCCGGGCCGTCCCCCCTTAACCCAGTACTTC
J: TRBJ1-4; size: many; V: TRBV7-2; D: .; CDR3: CASSLSPEKLFF; DNA: TGTGCCAGCAGCTTGAGCCCGGAAAAACTGTTTTTT
J: TRBJ2-3; size: .; V: TRBV6-1; D: TRBD1; CDR3: CASRDRATIDTQYF; DNA: TGTGCCAGCCGGGACAGGGCTACCATAGATACGCAGTATTTT
J: TRBJ2-1; size: .; V: TRBV7-3; D: .; CDR3: CASSLNVDEQFF; DNA: TGTGCCAGCAGCTTAAATGTTGATGAGCAGTTCTTC
J: TRBJ1-2; size: .; V: TRBV3-1; D: .; CDR3: CASTTLPGGGYTF; DNA: TGTGCCAGCACTACTCTCCCCGGGGGCGGCTACACCTTC
J: TRBJ2-5; size: .; V: TRBV5-6; D: .; CDR3: CASSDGHPRETQYF; DNA: TGTGCCAGCAGCGATGGACACCCTAGGGAGACCCAGTACTTC
J: TRBJ1-1; size: .; V: TRBV19; D: TRBD1; CDR3: CASIKRPGTGGTEAFF; DNA: TGTGCCAGTATTAAGCGTCCCGGGACAGGGGGGACTGAAGCTTTCTTT
J: TRBJ2-3; size: many; V: TRBV7-2; D: .; CDR3: CASSLLGADTQYF; DNA: TGTGCCAGCAGCTTGTTGGGGGCAGATACGCAGTATTTT
J: TRBJ2-3; size: few; V: TRBV20-1; D: .; CDR3: CSAIRLLATNTDTQYF; DNA: TGCAGTGCTATACGGTTGCTAGCGACTAACACAGATACGCAGTATTTT
J: TRBJ1-2; size: many; V: TRBV28; D: TRBD1; CDR3: CASRTQGGLYGYTF; DNA: TGTGCCAGCAGGACACAGGGGGGCCTCTATGGCTACACCTTC
J: TRBJ1-5; size: .; V: TRBV27; D: .; CDR3: CPGEAVRNQPQHF; DNA: TGCCCTGGAGAGGCAGTCCGCAATCAGCCCCAGCATTTT
J: TRBJ2-4; size: .; V: TRBV4-2; D: .; CDR3: CASSVASLARENIQYF; DNA: TGTGCCAGCAGCGTCGCGAGTCTGGCCCGAGAAAACATTCAGTACTTC
J: TRBJ2-1; size: few; V: TRBV7-2; D: TRBD2; CDR3: CASNDPGLAVFF; DNA: TGTGCCAGCAACGACCCGGGACTAGCTGTTTTCTTC
J: TRBJ2-1; size: few; V: TRBV11-3; D: TRBD2; CDR3: CASSAGGPLNEQFF; DNA: TGTGCCAGCAGCGCGGGAGGGCCGTTGAATGAGCAGTTCTTC
J: TRBJ2-5; size: .; V: TRBV28; D: .; CDR3: CASTPQRGRNAIKGQETQYF; DNA: TGTGCCAGCACCCCCCAGAGGGGGAGGAACGCCATAAAAGGTCAAGAGACCCAGTACTTC
J: TRBJ2-1; size: few; V: TRBV7-3; D: .; CDR3: CASSSSVTSRSEQFF; DNA: TGTGCCAGCAGCTCCTCCGTGACTAGTCGTAGTGAGCAGTTCTTC
J: TRBJ2-1; size: few; V: TRBV2; D: TRBD2; CDR3: CASRAGGTNEQFF; DNA: TGTGCCAGCCGAGCGGGAGGGACGAATGAGCAGTTCTTC
J: TRBJ2-4; size: few; V: TRBV7-9; D: .; CDR3: CASSFRDGNIQYF; DNA: TGTGCCAGCAGCTTCAGGGATGGGAACATTCAGTACTTC
J: TRBJ2-7; size: .; V: TRBV7-8; D: .; CDR3: CASSLELDGGYEQYF; DNA: TGTGCCAGCAGCTTAGAACTGGACGGGGGCTACGAGCAGTACTTC
J: TRBJ2-3; size: .; V: TRBV28; D: TRBD2; CDR3: CASSGLAGWDTQYF; DNA: TGTGCCAGCTCGGGACTAGCGGGTTGGGATACGCAGTATTTT
J: TRBJ2-1; size: .; V: TRBV27; D: .; CDR3: CATTKGARSGSVRNEQFF; DNA: TGTGCCACTACCAAGGGGGCACGGAGCGGGAGCGTTAGGAATGAGCAGTTCTTC
J: TRBJ1-2; size: once; V: TRBV30; D: TRBD1; CDR3: CAWSSTQGAGGYTF; DNA: TGTGCCTGGAGCTCCACTCAGGGGGCAGGTGGCTACACCTTC
J: TRBJ2-1; size: .; V: TRBV12-3/TRBV12-4; D: .; CDR3: CASRPSSARYNEQFF; DNA: TGTGCCAGCAGACCCTCTAGCGCCCGTTACAATGAGCAGTTCTTC